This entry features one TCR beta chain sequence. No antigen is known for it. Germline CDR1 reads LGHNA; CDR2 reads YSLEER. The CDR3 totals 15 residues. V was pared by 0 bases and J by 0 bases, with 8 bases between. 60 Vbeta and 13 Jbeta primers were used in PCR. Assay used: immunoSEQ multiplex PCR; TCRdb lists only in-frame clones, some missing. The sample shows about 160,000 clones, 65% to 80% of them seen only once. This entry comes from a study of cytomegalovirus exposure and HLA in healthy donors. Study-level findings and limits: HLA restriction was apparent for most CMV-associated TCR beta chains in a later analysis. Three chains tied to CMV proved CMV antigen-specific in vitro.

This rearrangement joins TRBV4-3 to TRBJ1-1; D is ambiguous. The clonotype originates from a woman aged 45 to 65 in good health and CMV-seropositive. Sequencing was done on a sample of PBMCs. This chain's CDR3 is CASSQDDNLNTEAFF. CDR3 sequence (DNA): TGCGCCAGCAGCCAAGACGACAACCTGAACACTGAAGCTTTCTTT.